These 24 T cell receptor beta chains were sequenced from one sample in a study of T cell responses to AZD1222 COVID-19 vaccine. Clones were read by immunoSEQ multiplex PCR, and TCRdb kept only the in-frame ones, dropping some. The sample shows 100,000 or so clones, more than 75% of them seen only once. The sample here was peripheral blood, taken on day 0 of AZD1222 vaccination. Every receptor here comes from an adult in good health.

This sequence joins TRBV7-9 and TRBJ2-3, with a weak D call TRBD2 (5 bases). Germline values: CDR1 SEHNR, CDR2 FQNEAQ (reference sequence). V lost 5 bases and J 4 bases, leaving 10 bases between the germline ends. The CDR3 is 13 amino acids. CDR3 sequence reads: CASSQRGPDTQYF. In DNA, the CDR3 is TGTGCCAGCAGCCAACGAGGGCCAGATACGCAGTATTTT.

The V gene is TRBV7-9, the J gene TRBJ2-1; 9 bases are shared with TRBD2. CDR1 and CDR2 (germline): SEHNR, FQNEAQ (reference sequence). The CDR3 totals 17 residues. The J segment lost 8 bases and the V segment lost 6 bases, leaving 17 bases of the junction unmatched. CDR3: CASSPPISLAGSDEQFF. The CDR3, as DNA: TGTGCCAGCAGTCCCCCGATTTCCCTAGCGGGATCCGATGAGCAGTTCTTC.

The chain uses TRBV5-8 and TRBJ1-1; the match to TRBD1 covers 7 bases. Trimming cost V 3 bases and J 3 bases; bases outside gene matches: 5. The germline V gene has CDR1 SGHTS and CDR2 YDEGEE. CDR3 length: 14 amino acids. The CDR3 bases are TGTGCCAGCAGCTATGGACAGGATCACACTGAAGCTTTCTTT. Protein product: CASSYGQDHTEAFF.

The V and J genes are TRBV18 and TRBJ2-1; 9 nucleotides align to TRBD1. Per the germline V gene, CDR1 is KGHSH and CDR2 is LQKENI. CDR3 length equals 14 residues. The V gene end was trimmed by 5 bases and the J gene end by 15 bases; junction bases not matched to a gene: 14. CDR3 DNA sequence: TGTGCCAGCTCATCGGGGACGGAGGGGACAGGGTCGTTCTTC. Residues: CASSSGTEGTGSFF.

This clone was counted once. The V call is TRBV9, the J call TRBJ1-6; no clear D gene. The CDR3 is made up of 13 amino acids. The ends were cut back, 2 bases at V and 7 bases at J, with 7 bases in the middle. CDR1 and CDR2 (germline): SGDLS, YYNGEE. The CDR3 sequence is CASSVARNSPLHF. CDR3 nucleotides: TGTGCCAGCAGCGTGGCCAGGAATTCACCCCTCCACTTT.

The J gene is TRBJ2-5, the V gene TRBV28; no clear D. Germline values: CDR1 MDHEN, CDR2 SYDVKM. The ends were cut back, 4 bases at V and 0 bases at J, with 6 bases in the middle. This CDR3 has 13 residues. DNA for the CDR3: TGTGCCAGCAGTTGGGGAAACCAAGAGACCCAGTACTTC. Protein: CASSWGNQETQYF.

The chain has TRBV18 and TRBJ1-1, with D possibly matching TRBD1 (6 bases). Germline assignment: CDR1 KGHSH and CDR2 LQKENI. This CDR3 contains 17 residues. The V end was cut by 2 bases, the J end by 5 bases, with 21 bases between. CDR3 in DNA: TGTGCCAGCTCACCAAGATGGGACACCGACTTTGGGACTGAAGCTTTCTTT. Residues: CASSPRWDTDFGTEAFF.

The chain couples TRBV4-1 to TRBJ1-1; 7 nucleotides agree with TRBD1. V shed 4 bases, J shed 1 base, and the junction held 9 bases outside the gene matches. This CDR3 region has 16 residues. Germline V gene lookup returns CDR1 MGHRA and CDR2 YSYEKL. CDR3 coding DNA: TGCGCCAGCAGCCCCAGAGCGGCAGGGGGGAACACTGAAGCTTTCTTT. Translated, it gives CASSPRAAGGNTEAFF.

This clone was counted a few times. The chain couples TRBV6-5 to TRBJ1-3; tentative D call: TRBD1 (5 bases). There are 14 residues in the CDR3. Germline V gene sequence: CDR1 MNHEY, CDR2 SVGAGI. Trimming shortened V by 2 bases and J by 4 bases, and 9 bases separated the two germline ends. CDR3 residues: CASSYERTGNTIYF. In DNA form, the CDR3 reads TGTGCCAGCAGTTACGAAAGGACAGGAAACACCATATATTTT.

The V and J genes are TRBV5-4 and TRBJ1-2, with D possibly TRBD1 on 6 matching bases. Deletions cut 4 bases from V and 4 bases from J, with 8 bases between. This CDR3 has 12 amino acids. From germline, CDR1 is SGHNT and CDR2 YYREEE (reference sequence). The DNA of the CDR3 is TGTGCCAGCAGCAGGGACATCTATGGCTACACCTTC. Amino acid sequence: CASSRDIYGYTF.

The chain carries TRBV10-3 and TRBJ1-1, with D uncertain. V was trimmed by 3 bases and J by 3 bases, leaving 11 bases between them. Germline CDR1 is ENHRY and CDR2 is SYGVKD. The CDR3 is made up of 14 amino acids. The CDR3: CAISDRTYDTEAFF. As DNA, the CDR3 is TGTGCCATCAGTGACAGGACTTATGACACTGAAGCTTTCTTT.

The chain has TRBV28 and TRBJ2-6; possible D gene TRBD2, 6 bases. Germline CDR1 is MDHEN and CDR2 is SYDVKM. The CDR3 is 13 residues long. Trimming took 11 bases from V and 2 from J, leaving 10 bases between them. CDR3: CAWRVPGANVLTF. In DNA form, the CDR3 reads TGTGCCTGGAGGGTTCCTGGGGCCAACGTCCTGACTTTC.

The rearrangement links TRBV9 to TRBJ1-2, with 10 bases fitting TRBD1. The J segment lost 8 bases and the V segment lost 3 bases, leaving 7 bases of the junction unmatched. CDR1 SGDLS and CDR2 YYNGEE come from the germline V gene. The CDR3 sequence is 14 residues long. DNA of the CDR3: TGTGCCAGCAGCGCCAGGACAGGGGGAACGGGCTACACCTTC. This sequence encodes CASSARTGGTGYTF.

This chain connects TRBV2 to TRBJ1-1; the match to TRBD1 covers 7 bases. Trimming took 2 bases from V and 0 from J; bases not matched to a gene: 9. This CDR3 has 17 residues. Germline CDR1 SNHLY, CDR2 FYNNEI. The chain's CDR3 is CASSEWVPTGLNTEAFF. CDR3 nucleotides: TGTGCCAGCAGTGAATGGGTGCCGACAGGGTTGAACACTGAAGCTTTCTTT.

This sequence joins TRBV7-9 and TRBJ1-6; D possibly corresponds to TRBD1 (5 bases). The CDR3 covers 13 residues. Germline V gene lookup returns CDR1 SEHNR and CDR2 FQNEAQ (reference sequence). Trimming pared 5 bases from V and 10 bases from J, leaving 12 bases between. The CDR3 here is CASSPRGGSPLHF. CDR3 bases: TGTGCCAGCAGCCCACGGGGGGGGTCACCCCTCCACTTT.

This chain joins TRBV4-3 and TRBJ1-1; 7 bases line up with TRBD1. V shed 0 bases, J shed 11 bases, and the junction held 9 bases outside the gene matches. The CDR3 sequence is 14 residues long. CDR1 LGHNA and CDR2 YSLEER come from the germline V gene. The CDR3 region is CASSQEYTGASAFF. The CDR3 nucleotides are TGCGCCAGCAGCCAAGAGTACACAGGGGCGTCTGCTTTCTTT.

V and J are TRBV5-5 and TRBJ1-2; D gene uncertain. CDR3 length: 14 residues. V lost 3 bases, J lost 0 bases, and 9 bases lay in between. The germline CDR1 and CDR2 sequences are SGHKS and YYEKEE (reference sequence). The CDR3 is CASSSYLSNYGYTF. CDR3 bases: TGTGCCAGCAGCTCATATCTTTCTAACTATGGCTACACCTTC.

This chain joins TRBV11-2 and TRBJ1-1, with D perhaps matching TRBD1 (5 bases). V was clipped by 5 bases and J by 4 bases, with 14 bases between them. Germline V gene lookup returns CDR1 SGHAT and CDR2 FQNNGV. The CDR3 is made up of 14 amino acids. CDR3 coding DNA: TGTGCCAGCAGCAATCTCTGGGGGGGCACTGAAGCTTTCTTT. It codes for CASSNLWGGTEAFF.

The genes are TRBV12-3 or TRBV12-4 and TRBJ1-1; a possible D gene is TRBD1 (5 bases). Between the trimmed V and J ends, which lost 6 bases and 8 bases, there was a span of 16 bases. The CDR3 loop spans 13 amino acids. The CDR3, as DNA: TGTGCCAGCAGCTCCTACCAGCGGGGGGAAGCTTTCTTT. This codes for CASSSYQRGEAFF.

CDR3 coding DNA: TGTGCCAGCAGCTGGTCGGAACAAGAGACCCAGTACTTC. This encodes CASSWSEQETQYF. This chain links TRBV2 with TRBJ2-5; no clear D gene. The germline V and J ends were trimmed by 6 bases and 2 bases, with 10 bases remaining between them. The CDR3 spans 13 residues. Per the germline V gene, CDR1 is SNHLY and CDR2 is FYNNEI.

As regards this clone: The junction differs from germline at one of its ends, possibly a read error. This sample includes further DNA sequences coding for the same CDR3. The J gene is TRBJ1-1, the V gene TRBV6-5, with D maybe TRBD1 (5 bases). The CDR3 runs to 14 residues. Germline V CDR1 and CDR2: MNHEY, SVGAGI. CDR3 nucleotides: TGTGCGAGCATTAAGACCACAGGGAACACTGAAGCTTTCTTT. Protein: CASIKTTGNTEAFF.

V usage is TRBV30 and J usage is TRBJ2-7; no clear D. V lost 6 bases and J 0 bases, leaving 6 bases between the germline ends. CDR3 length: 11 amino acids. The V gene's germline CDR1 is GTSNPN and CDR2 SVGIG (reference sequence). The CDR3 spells CACHLSYEQYF. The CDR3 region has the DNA TGTGCCTGCCACCTCTCCTACGAGCAGTACTTC.

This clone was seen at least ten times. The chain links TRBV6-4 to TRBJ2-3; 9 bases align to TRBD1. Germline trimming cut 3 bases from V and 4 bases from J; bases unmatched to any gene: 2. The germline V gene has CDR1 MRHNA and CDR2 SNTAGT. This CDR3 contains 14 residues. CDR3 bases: TGTGCCAGCAGTGAGGGACAGGGAGCAGATACGCAGTATTTT. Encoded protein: CASSEGQGADTQYF.

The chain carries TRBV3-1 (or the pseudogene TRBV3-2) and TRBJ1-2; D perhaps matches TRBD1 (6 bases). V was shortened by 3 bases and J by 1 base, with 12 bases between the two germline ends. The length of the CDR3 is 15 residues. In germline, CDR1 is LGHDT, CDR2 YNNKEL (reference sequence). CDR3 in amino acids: CASSQRQALNYGYTF. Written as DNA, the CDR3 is TGTGCCAGCAGCCAGAGACAGGCACTTAACTATGGCTACACCTTC.